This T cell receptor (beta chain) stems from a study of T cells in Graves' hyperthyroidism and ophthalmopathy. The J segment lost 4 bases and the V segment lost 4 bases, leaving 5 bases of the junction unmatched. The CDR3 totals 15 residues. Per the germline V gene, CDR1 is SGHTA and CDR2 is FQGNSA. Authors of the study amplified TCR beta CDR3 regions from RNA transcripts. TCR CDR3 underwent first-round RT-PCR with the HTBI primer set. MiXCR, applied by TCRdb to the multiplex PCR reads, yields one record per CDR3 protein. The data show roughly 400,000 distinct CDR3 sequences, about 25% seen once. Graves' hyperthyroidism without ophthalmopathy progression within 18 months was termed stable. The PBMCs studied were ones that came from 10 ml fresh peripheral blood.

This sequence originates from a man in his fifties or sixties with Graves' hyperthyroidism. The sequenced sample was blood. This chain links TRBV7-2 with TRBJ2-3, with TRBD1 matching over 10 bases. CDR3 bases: TGTGCCAGCAGCTATGAGACAGGGGGCGCAGATACGCAGTATTTT. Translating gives CASSYETGGADTQYF. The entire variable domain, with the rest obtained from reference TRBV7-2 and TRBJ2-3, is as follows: GAGVSQSPSNKVTEKGKDVELRCDPISGHTALYWYRQSLGQGLEFLIYFQGNSAPDKSGLPSDRFSAERTGGSVSTLTIQRTQQEDSAVYLCASSYETGGADTQYFGPGTRLTVL.